This T cell receptor beta chain was observed in a study of blood T cell repertoires in COVID-19. For the study at large: Italy, Spain and the United States were the sources of the convalescent and acute COVID-19 samples.

This clone was seen repeatedly, ten times or more. Generated by immunoSEQ multiplex PCR, the TCRdb table keeps only in-frame clones and is missing some. The table records roughly 400,000 clones, nearly 90% of them present only once. Germline CDR1 SGHAT, CDR2 FQNNGV. Trimming pared 5 bases from V and 2 bases from J, leaving 17 bases between. The CDR3 is 16 residues long. Recovery among Cohort 3 donors was established by two negative PCRs, clearance, or symptom resolution. The gene calls are TRBV11-2 and TRBJ2-3, with D uncertain. This receptor was obtained from a woman aged 30 to 39 who had recovered from COVID-19. Sequenced material: PBMCs or T cells enriched from blood (not recorded which). The CDR3 protein is CASSTPTGSYTDTQYF. CDR3 in DNA: TGTGCCAGCAGCACTCCCACCGGGTCGTACACAGATACGCAGTATTTT.